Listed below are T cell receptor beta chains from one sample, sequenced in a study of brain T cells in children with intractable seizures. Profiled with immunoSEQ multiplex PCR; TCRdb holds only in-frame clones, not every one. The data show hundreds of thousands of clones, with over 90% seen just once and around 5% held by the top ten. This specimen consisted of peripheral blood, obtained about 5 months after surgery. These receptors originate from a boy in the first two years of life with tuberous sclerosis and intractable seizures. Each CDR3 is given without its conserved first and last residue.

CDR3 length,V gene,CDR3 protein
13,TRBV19,ASSVQGQGLHEQY
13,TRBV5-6,ASSLQPGTGGHAF
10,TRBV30,AWSPGTDGYT
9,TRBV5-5,ASSFGVEAF
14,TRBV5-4,ASSLANRGSTDTQY
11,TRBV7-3,ASSQRWGTEAF
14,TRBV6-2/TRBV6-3,ASSLILAGASDTQY
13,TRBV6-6,ASSLQGGAGNTIY
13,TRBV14,ASSLERTSTDTQY
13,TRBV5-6,ASSIRQGIAETQY
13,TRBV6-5,ASSYSDRGIGEAF
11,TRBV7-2,ASSLRLNTEAF
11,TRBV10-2,ASSGQGREKLF
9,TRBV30,AWSGAGGQF
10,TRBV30,AWSSSIGHLH
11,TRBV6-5,ASRRDSYTEAF
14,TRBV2,ASSTPRGGRDDEQY
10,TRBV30,AWSVGANEAF
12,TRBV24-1,ATSDSIDSGKLF
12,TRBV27,ASSHRTGNYGYT
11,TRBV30,AWEGWGSNGYT
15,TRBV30,AWSGPSRYRVTDTQY
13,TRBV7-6,ASSSGDIIPTEAF
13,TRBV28,ASRLRRGPGNTIY
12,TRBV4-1,ASSQRGGWSPLH
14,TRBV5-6,ASSLFPGYSAYEQY
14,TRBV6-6,ASSYSFGQYNEKLF
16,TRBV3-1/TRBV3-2,ASSQVPVSGRTDNEQF
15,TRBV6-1,ASSESGGASSYNEQF
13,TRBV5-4,ASSPGTPNTGELF
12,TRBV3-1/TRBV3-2,ASSQGQNTGELF
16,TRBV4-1,ASSQPHRLVERNGEQF
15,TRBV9,ASSVGLRGQNNSPLH
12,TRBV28,ASSTPRGSNEQF
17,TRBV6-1,ASSESPGLVFNTYNEQF
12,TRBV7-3,ATALGEARNEQF